A selection of T cell receptor beta chains follows, all from one sample in a study of prognosis after radiotherapy for stage I lung cancer. TCRdb reprocessed the multiplex PCR reads via MiXCR and lists one record per CDR3 protein. The table shows about 25,000 distinct CDR3 sequences, with under 40% occurring only once. The sequencing used PBMCs, collected before or after stereotactic body radiation therapy (not recorded which). These receptors all come from a donor aged 50 or older with non-small cell lung cancer. The CDR3 runs from the conserved cysteine through the conserved F or W. The D gene is left open where the match is weak. Clone size appears in some rows only: once, few, many, or a class for an expanded clone.

length: 13; V: TRBV12-3/TRBV12-4; size: NA; J: TRBJ2-7; D: NA; CDR3: CASSLSGAYEQYF; DNA: TGTGCCAGCAGTTTATCTGGAGCCTACGAGCAGTACTTC
length: 13; V: TRBV12-3/TRBV12-4; size: NA; J: TRBJ2-7; D: NA; CDR3: CASSLAGHNEQYF; DNA: TGTGCCAGCAGTTTAGCAGGGCACAACGAGCAGTACTTC
length: 15; V: TRBV7-2; size: NA; J: TRBJ1-5; D: NA; CDR3: CASSIRVGPDQPQHF; DNA: TGTGCCAGCAGCATCAGGGTAGGCCCCGATCAGCCCCAGCATTTT
length: 12; V: TRBV29-1; size: NA; J: TRBJ2-5; D: NA; CDR3: CSVALAEETQYF; DNA: TGCAGCGTAGCTCTTGCTGAAGAGACCCAGTACTTC
length: 12; V: TRBV13; size: many; J: TRBJ1-5; D: TRBD1; CDR3: CASSNRGQPQHF; DNA: TGTGCCAGCAGCAACAGGGGTCAGCCCCAGCATTTT
length: 13; V: TRBV28; size: many; J: TRBJ1-5; D: NA; CDR3: CASSFSGNQPQHF; DNA: TGTGCCAGCAGTTTCTCCGGGAATCAGCCCCAGCATTTT
length: 15; V: TRBV3-1; size: NA; J: TRBJ2-1; D: TRBD2; CDR3: CASSQVSGGNNEQFF; DNA: TGTGCCAGCAGCCAAGTTAGCGGGGGGAACAATGAGCAGTTCTTC
length: 14; V: TRBV12-3/TRBV12-4; size: NA; J: TRBJ1-1; D: NA; CDR3: CASTLTGWVTEAFF; DNA: TGTGCCAGCACTCTTACAGGTTGGGTCACTGAAGCTTTCTTT
length: 16; V: TRBV6-2/TRBV6-3; size: many; J: TRBJ2-3; D: TRBD1; CDR3: CASSLGGQGWTDTQYF; DNA: TGTGCCAGCAGCCTCGGCGGACAGGGGTGGACAGATACGCAGTATTTT
length: 14; V: TRBV7-3; size: NA; J: TRBJ2-1; D: TRBD1; CDR3: CASSLGQGESEKFF; DNA: TGTGCCAGCAGCTTAGGACAGGGGGAAAGTGAGAAGTTCTTC
length: 12; V: TRBV7-2; size: many; J: TRBJ1-6; D: NA; CDR3: CASSLSGDPLHF; DNA: TGTGCCAGCAGCTTATCGGGGGATCCCCTCCACTTT
length: 14; V: TRBV20-1; size: NA; J: TRBJ2-3; D: TRBD2; CDR3: CSSGSGRGGDTQYF; DNA: TGCAGCTCGGGGAGCGGGAGAGGGGGAGATACGCAGTATTTT
length: 15; V: TRBV6-1; size: NA; J: TRBJ1-2; D: NA; CDR3: CASTPTDRGTYGYTF; DNA: TGTGCCAGCACCCCAACTGATAGGGGAACCTATGGCTACACCTTC
length: 13; V: TRBV7-8; size: NA; J: TRBJ1-1; D: NA; CDR3: CASSLRVGSEDFF; DNA: TGTGCCAGCAGCCTACGCGTAGGGAGTGAAGATTTCTTT
length: 14; V: TRBV6-1; size: few; J: TRBJ1-2; D: NA; CDR3: CASTPGVGYYGYTF; DNA: TGTGCCAGCACCCCAGGTGTGGGGTACTATGGCTACACCTTC
length: 15; V: TRBV28; size: NA; J: TRBJ2-7; D: TRBD2; CDR3: CASLAGAWGRYEQYF; DNA: TGTGCCAGTTTAGCGGGAGCTTGGGGCCGATACGAGCAGTACTTC
length: 12; V: TRBV11-2; size: NA; J: TRBJ2-1; D: NA; CDR3: CASSLVYNEQFF; DNA: TGTGCCAGCAGTTTGGTTTACAATGAGCAGTTCTTC
length: 15; V: TRBV5-1; size: few; J: TRBJ2-5; D: NA; CDR3: CASSLIGAVQETQYF; DNA: TGCGCCAGCTCACTGATAGGGGCAGTCCAAGAGACCCAGTACTTC
length: 17; V: TRBV3-1; size: many; J: TRBJ1-2; D: TRBD1; CDR3: CASSQSYRQGRGYGYTF; DNA: TGTGCCAGCAGCCAGTCCTATAGACAGGGGAGAGGCTATGGCTACACCTTC
length: 15; V: TRBV7-2; size: many; J: TRBJ2-1; D: TRBD2; CDR3: CASSPSGTSYNEQFF; DNA: TGTGCCAGCAGCCCGTCCGGGACTAGCTACAATGAGCAGTTCTTC
length: 18; V: TRBV6-5; size: many; J: TRBJ1-5; D: NA; CDR3: CASSYGPPGSGLLWPQHF; DNA: TGTGCCAGCAGTTACGGCCCCCCCGGGTCAGGGCTCCTTTGGCCCCAGCATTTT
length: 15; V: TRBV19; size: many; J: TRBJ1-2; D: NA; CDR3: CASSIALSGNYGYTF; DNA: TGTGCCAGTAGTATAGCATTATCGGGGAACTATGGCTACACCTTC
length: 15; V: TRBV28; size: NA; J: TRBJ2-2; D: TRBD2; CDR3: CASSLVLAGVLELFF; DNA: TGTGCCAGCAGTTTAGTGCTAGCGGGAGTGTTGGAGCTGTTTTTT
length: 13; V: TRBV7-9; size: NA; J: TRBJ1-1; D: NA; CDR3: CASSPRGFPEAFF; DNA: TGTGCCAGCAGCCCCCGTGGGTTTCCTGAAGCTTTCTTT
length: 16; V: TRBV3-1; size: many; J: TRBJ2-5; D: TRBD2; CDR3: CASSQNPAGMSETQYF; DNA: TGTGCCAGCAGCCAAAACCCAGCGGGAATGTCAGAGACCCAGTACTTC
length: 13; V: TRBV4-3; size: many; J: TRBJ1-2; D: NA; CDR3: CASSRRGAYGYTF; DNA: TGCGCCAGCAGCCGCCGGGGCGCGTATGGCTACACCTTC
length: 15; V: TRBV6-1; size: many; J: TRBJ1-5; D: NA; CDR3: CAGGRDVHGNQPQHF; DNA: TGTGCTGGCGGCAGGGACGTTCACGGCAATCAGCCCCAGCATTTT
length: 12; V: TRBV2; size: many; J: TRBJ2-1; D: NA; CDR3: CASSEWGEMQFF; DNA: TGTGCCAGCAGTGAGTGGGGGGAGATGCAGTTCTTC
length: 13; V: TRBV5-1; size: NA; J: TRBJ2-2; D: NA; CDR3: CASSGTADGELFF; DNA: TGCGCCAGCAGCGGGACGGCTGACGGGGAGCTGTTTTTT
length: 16; V: TRBV9; size: many; J: TRBJ2-1; D: NA; CDR3: CASSVAASHSYNEQFF; DNA: TGTGCCAGCAGCGTGGCAGCGAGCCACTCCTACAATGAGCAGTTCTTC
length: 12; V: TRBV11-3; size: NA; J: TRBJ2-2; D: NA; CDR3: CASSFPAGDLFF; DNA: TGTGCCAGCAGCTTTCCCGCCGGGGATCTGTTTTTT
length: 14; V: TRBV28; size: NA; J: TRBJ2-1; D: NA; CDR3: CASSLFPGYNEQFF; DNA: TGTGCCAGCAGTTTATTTCCGGGGTACAATGAGCAGTTCTTC
length: 14; V: TRBV7-9; size: many; J: TRBJ2-3; D: TRBD2; CDR3: CASSLAGGRDTQYF; DNA: TGTGCCAGCAGCCTAGCGGGAGGACGAGATACGCAGTATTTT
length: 17; V: TRBV5-1; size: many; J: TRBJ2-7; D: TRBD2; CDR3: CASSLNGLTSGSGEQYF; DNA: TGCGCCAGCAGCTTGAATGGGCTAACTAGCGGGAGTGGCGAGCAGTACTTC
length: 13; V: TRBV30; size: many; J: TRBJ2-7; D: TRBD2; CDR3: CAWGLAGVYEQYF; DNA: TGTGCCTGGGGACTAGCGGGAGTATACGAGCAGTACTTC
length: 15; V: TRBV20-1; size: NA; J: TRBJ2-1; D: TRBD2; CDR3: CSASTSGKSYNEQFF; DNA: TGCAGTGCGTCGACTAGCGGGAAGTCCTACAATGAGCAGTTCTTC
length: 15; V: TRBV27; size: NA; J: TRBJ2-5; D: TRBD2; CDR3: CASSLLAGGQETQYF; DNA: TGTGCCAGCAGTTTATTAGCGGGAGGCCAAGAGACCCAGTACTTC
length: 16; V: TRBV28; size: few; J: TRBJ2-3; D: TRBD1; CDR3: CASSKDGTGGGDTQYF; DNA: TGTGCCAGCAGTAAAGACGGGACAGGGGGTGGAGATACGCAGTATTTT
length: 12; V: TRBV30; size: NA; J: TRBJ2-3; D: NA; CDR3: CAWSSSGFTQYF; DNA: TGTGCCTGGAGCTCCTCCGGTTTTACGCAGTATTTT
length: 15; V: TRBV12-3/TRBV12-4; size: medium-sized; J: TRBJ1-1; D: TRBD1; CDR3: CASTRPGQGDTEAFF; DNA: TGTGCCAGCACCCGGCCGGGACAGGGAGACACTGAAGCTTTCTTT
length: 15; V: TRBV12-3/TRBV12-4; size: many; J: TRBJ2-1; D: TRBD2; CDR3: CASKRGLAGANEQFF; DNA: TGTGCCAGCAAGCGGGGACTAGCGGGAGCGAATGAGCAGTTCTTC
length: 12; V: TRBV28; size: NA; J: TRBJ1-6; D: NA; CDR3: CASRVARSPLHF; DNA: TGTGCCAGCAGGGTTGCTCGGTCACCCCTCCACTTT
length: 14; V: TRBV19; size: many; J: TRBJ1-1; D: TRBD1; CDR3: CASSMGTGRTEAFF; DNA: TGTGCCAGTAGTATGGGGACAGGTAGGACTGAAGCTTTCTTT
length: 13; V: TRBV28; size: many; J: TRBJ2-7; D: NA; CDR3: CASSLYSSYEQYF; DNA: TGTGCCAGCAGTTTATACAGCTCCTACGAGCAGTACTTC
length: 14; V: TRBV6-5; size: NA; J: TRBJ2-6; D: NA; CDR3: CASSWEAGSNVLTF; DNA: TGTGCCAGCAGTTGGGAGGCAGGGTCCAACGTCCTGACTTTC
length: 14; V: TRBV5-1; size: many; J: TRBJ2-7; D: NA; CDR3: CASSRPDTDYEQYF; DNA: TGCGCCAGCAGCCGGCCGGATACCGACTACGAGCAGTACTTC
length: 16; V: TRBV20-1; size: NA; J: TRBJ2-5; D: NA; CDR3: CSARPTRTAGTETQYF; DNA: TGCAGTGCCAGACCGACACGGACAGCCGGTACGGAGACCCAGTACTTC
length: 15; V: TRBV29-1; size: many; J: TRBJ2-3; D: TRBD2; CDR3: CSVEGLAGGLDTQYF; DNA: TGCAGCGTTGAAGGTCTAGCGGGAGGCCTAGATACGCAGTATTTT
length: 16; V: TRBV5-1; size: many; J: TRBJ2-5; D: TRBD2; CDR3: CASSLLGGGNQETQYF; DNA: TGCGCCAGCAGCTTGTTGGGCGGGGGAAACCAAGAGACCCAGTACTTC
length: 18; V: TRBV5-1; size: many; J: TRBJ2-3; D: TRBD1; CDR3: CASSLARDSDSSTDTQYF; DNA: TGCGCCAGCAGCTTGGCTCGGGACAGCGATTCTAGCACAGATACGCAGTATTTT
length: 17; V: TRBV5-1; size: once; J: TRBJ2-1; D: NA; CDR3: CASSLSILADSYNEQFF; DNA: TGCGCCAGCAGCTTGTCCATTCTTGCCGATTCCTACAATGAGCAGTTCTTC
length: 14; V: TRBV5-1; size: many; J: TRBJ2-3; D: NA; CDR3: CASSLASYTDTQYF; DNA: TGCGCCAGCAGCTTGGCCAGCTACACAGATACGCAGTATTTT
length: 13; V: TRBV11-2; size: NA; J: TRBJ1-5; D: NA; CDR3: CASSTYSNQPQHF; DNA: TGTGCCAGCAGCACATATAGCAATCAGCCCCAGCATTTT